One sample yielded the 25 T cell receptor beta chains listed below, sequenced in a study of blood T cell repertoires in COVID-19 (dated by TCRdb to the early 2020s). Libraries were made using the immunoSEQ multiplex PCR assay. Imported from immuneACCESS, the table was reduced by TCRdb to in-frame sequences with V and J called. These copies leave out some clones; in studies compared against another copy, an unresolved V gene accounts for under half, and the cause of the remainder is not known. For this sample there are approximately 150,000 clones; 70% to 90% appear just once. The ten most abundant clones make up approximately 5.4% of the sample. The sequenced sample consisted of peripheral blood. The source is a woman aged 45-59 years with COVID-19, enrolled during active disease.

This clone is a singleton in its sample. The chain uses TRBV27 and TRBJ2-6; 7 bases agree with TRBD1. V was pared by 8 bases and J by 2 bases, with 9 bases of the junction left unmatched. This CDR3 is built from 16 residues. Germline CDR1 and CDR2: MNHEY and SMNVEV (reference sequence). CDR3 DNA: TGTGCCAGCTCTTCGATACAGGGGACTGGGGCCAACGTCCTGACTTTC. Its protein is CASSSIQGTGANVLTF.

The genes are TRBV3-1 (or the pseudogene TRBV3-2) and TRBJ1-3; D gene uncertain. The CDR3 totals 15 residues. Germline CDR1 reads LGHDT; CDR2 reads YNNKEL (reference sequence). Between the trimmed V and J ends, which lost 4 bases and 0 bases, there was a span of 10 bases. The CDR3 protein is CASSRRSSSGNTIYF. CDR3 DNA sequence: TGTGCCAGCAGCCGCCGGTCGAGCTCTGGAAACACCATATATTTT.

The chain recombines TRBV19 with TRBJ1-1; the match to TRBD1 covers 9 bases. Germline-derived CDR1 and CDR2 are LNHDA and SQIVND (reference sequence). Trimming took 9 bases from V and 1 from J; bases not matched to a gene: 6. This CDR3 has 14 amino acids. CDR3 sequence reads: CARRQGEKNTEAFF. The CDR3 nucleotides read TGTGCCAGACGACAGGGGGAGAAGAACACTGAAGCTTTCTTT.

This clone was detected once. The gene calls are TRBV19 and TRBJ2-7, with D perhaps TRBD2 (5 bases). V was cut by 6 bases and J by 0 bases, with 12 bases left in between. The CDR3 extends over 14 amino acids. Germline loops: CDR1 LNHDA, CDR2 SQIVND (reference sequence). The CDR3 spells CASRPRRSSYEQYF. DNA of the CDR3: TGTGCCAGTAGGCCCAGGAGGAGCTCCTACGAGCAGTACTTC.

Concerning this clone itself: The junction does not match germline at one end; this may be a read error. This chain uses TRBV7-7 with TRBJ2-7, with D unclear. Germline values: CDR1 SSHAT, CDR2 FNYEAQ (reference sequence). The CDR3 runs to 14 residues. In DNA form, the CDR3 reads TGTGCTAGCAGCTTATCGGTATGGGCAGACGAGCAGTACTTC. Amino acids: CASSLSVWADEQYF.

The V call is TRBV7-2, the J call TRBJ1-1; 8 bases fit TRBD1. This CDR3 region has 16 residues. The germline CDR1 and CDR2 sequences are SGHTA and FQGNSA. The J segment lost 0 bases and the V segment lost 8 bases, leaving 11 bases of the junction unmatched. CDR3 in amino acids: CASGYSRDRMNTEAFF. CDR3 DNA sequence: TGTGCCAGCGGATATTCCCGGGACAGGATGAACACTGAAGCTTTCTTT. Full variable domain (remainder filled in from reference TRBV7-2 and TRBJ1-1): GAGVSQSPSNKVTEKGKDVELRCDPISGHTALYWYRQSLGQGLEFLIYFQGNSAPDKSGLPSDRFSAERTGGSVSTLTIQRTQQEDSAVYLCASGYSRDRMNTEAFFGQGTRLTVV.

V and J are TRBV7-9 and TRBJ2-1, with a weak D call TRBD1 (5 bases). Between the trimmed V and J ends, which lost 7 bases and 4 bases, there was a span of 11 bases. This CDR3 spans 13 amino acids. Germline-derived CDR1 and CDR2 are SEHNR and FQNEAQ (reference sequence). CDR3 nucleotides: TGTGCCAGCAAAGGGGCCCAGTACAATGAGCAGTTCTTC. It is translated as CASKGAQYNEQFF.

V gene TRBV19 combines with J gene TRBJ2-7; a possible D gene is TRBD1 (7 bases). Trimming took off 3 bases at V and 3 bases at J, with 15 bases between the two ends. The CDR3 consists of 15 residues. Germline V gives CDR1 LNHDA, CDR2 SQIVND (reference sequence). The CDR3 DNA reads TGTGCCAGTAGTATCTTTCCAGGGGGGAACTACGAGCAGTACTTC. Translated: CASSIFPGGNYEQYF. Full variable domain (outside the CDR3, taken from reference TRBV19 and TRBJ2-7): DGGITQSPKYLFRKEGQNVTLSCEQNLNHDAMYWYRQDPGQGLRLIYYSQIVNDFQKGDIAEGYSVSREKKESFPLTVTSAQKNPTAFYLCASSIFPGGNYEQYFGPGTRLTVT.

The chain employs TRBV6-5 and TRBJ2-1; 9 nucleotides match TRBD2. The CDR3 runs to 14 residues. Looked up from germline, CDR1 is MNHEY and CDR2 is SVGAGI. V gave up 7 bases and J gave up 5 bases; unmatched junction bases: 6. The DNA for the CDR3 is TGTGCCAGCAAAGGCGGGGGGGCCAACAATGAGCAGTTCTTC. Translated, it gives CASKGGGANNEQFF.

The chain uses TRBV11-2 and TRBJ2-3; tentative D call: TRBD2 (6 bases). V lost 5 bases to trimming and J lost 14 bases, with 17 bases between them. The CDR3 loop spans 12 amino acids. Germline V gene sequence: CDR1 SGHAT, CDR2 FQNNGV. The CDR3 sequence: CASSGPEGAPYF. The CDR3 coding sequence is TGTGCCAGCAGCGGCCCGGAGGGCGCCCCGTATTTT.

This chain uses TRBV27 with TRBJ1-4, with 8 bases lining up with TRBD1. The CDR3 spans 14 residues. The ends lost 6 bases at V and 7 bases at J; junction bases unmatched: 7. Germline V lookup: CDR1 MNHEY, CDR2 SMNVEV (reference sequence). Here the CDR3 reads CASRRQGTSEKLFF. CDR3 nucleotides: TGTGCCAGCAGGCGACAGGGGACGTCTGAAAAACTGTTTTTT.

This clone came up once. The chain is built from TRBV7-9 and TRBJ2-7, with D perhaps TRBD2 (5 bases). Germline V gives CDR1 SEHNR, CDR2 FQNEAQ (reference sequence). The CDR3 has 13 amino acids. Trimming left V 1 base short and J 9 bases short, with 13 bases between. The CDR3 sequence: CASSLVGLAVQYF. DNA for the CDR3: TGTGCCAGCAGCTTAGTAGGTCTAGCCGTGCAGTACTTC.

J is TRBJ2-3 and V is TRBV5-1, with 15 bases lining up with TRBD2. Germline V CDR1 and CDR2: SGHRS, YFSETQ. Losses at the gene ends were 4 bases for V and 6 bases for J; bases not matched to a gene: 0. The CDR3 has 14 amino acids. The CDR3 spells CASSGLAGGDTQYF. DNA for the CDR3: TGCGCCAGCAGCGGACTAGCGGGGGGGGATACGCAGTATTTT.

The CDR3 nucleotides are TGTGCCAGCAGCCCCCATGAAGTCAATAGAAATTCACCCCTCCACTTT. This gives the protein CASSPHEVNRNSPLHF. The chain combines TRBV3-1 (or the pseudogene TRBV3-2) with TRBJ1-6; D unresolved. The V end lost 4 bases, the J end lost 7 bases, and 17 bases lay between the germline ends. The CDR3 consists of 16 residues. CDR1 and CDR2 (germline): LGHDT, YNNKEL (reference sequence).

The V gene is TRBV5-4, the J gene TRBJ2-5; possible D gene TRBD2, 5 bases. The CDR3 totals 14 residues. CDR1 is SGHNT, CDR2 YYREEE, per germline (reference sequence). Between the trimmed V and J ends, which lost 1 base and 2 bases, there was a span of 9 bases. The CDR3 is CASSLLEAQETQYF. The CDR3 nucleotides are TGTGCCAGCAGCTTGTTGGAGGCACAAGAGACCCAGTACTTC.

V usage is TRBV6-5 and J usage is TRBJ1-1; 8 positions agree with TRBD1. This CDR3 spans 15 amino acids. From germline, CDR1 is MNHEY and CDR2 SVGAGI. V shed 6 bases, J shed 7 bases, and the junction held 13 bases outside the gene matches. CDR3 sequence: CASRSGGRGQGEAFF. CDR3 sequence (DNA): TGTGCCAGCAGGTCTGGGGGCAGGGGGCAAGGTGAAGCTTTCTTT.

The chain uses TRBV3-1 (or the pseudogene TRBV3-2) and TRBJ1-4, with D possibly matching TRBD1 (6 bases). Trimming cost V 3 bases and J 3 bases, with 8 bases left between them. The CDR3 spans 14 residues. Germline-derived CDR1 and CDR2 are LGHDT and YNNKEL (reference sequence). The CDR3 sequence is CASSQGAANEKLFF. DNA of the CDR3: TGTGCCAGCAGCCAGGGGGCTGCTAATGAAAAACTGTTTTTT.

For the CDR3, the DNA is TGTGCCAGCAGCCAGTCAGGGTTGGGCCAGCCCCAGCATTTT. Amino acids: CASSQSGLGQPQHF. V and J are TRBV5-8 and TRBJ1-5; perhaps TRBD1 as D (5 bases). This CDR3 region has 14 residues. CDR1 and CDR2 from the germline V gene are SGHTS and YDEGEE. Between the trimmed V and J ends, which lost 4 bases and 7 bases, there was a span of 15 bases.

The V and J genes are TRBV7-2 and TRBJ1-1; D uncertain. V lost 1 base to trimming and J lost 6 bases, with 9 bases between them. In germline, CDR1 is SGHTA, CDR2 FQGNSA. The CDR3 length is 13 residues. The CDR3 DNA reads as TGTGCCAGCAGCTTAGGGCCGGAGGCTGAAGCTTTCTTT. This codes for CASSLGPEAEAFF.

The chain is built from TRBV9 and TRBJ2-5; 8 positions agree with TRBD1. Per the germline V gene, CDR1 is SGDLS and CDR2 is YYNGEE. V was pared by 4 bases and J by 3 bases, with 8 bases of the junction left unmatched. This CDR3 contains 15 residues. The CDR3 spells CASSPRGQGKETQYF. As DNA, the CDR3 is TGTGCCAGCAGCCCCCGAGGACAGGGAAAAGAGACCCAGTACTTC.

This clone was seen a few times. The chain employs TRBV2 and TRBJ2-7; D is unclear. The CDR3 has 16 amino acids. Trimming left V 5 bases short and J 3 bases short, with 20 bases between. The germline V gene has CDR1 SNHLY and CDR2 FYNNEI. As DNA, the CDR3 is TGTGCCAGCAGTCTCTCAGGTTCTAACGTGGGCTACGAGCAGTACTTC. This gives the protein CASSLSGSNVGYEQYF.

The V gene is TRBV19, the J gene TRBJ1-2; 7 bases agree with TRBD1. The V segment lost 5 bases and the J segment 7 bases; nucleotides outside the gene matches: 7. Germline lookup yields CDR1 LNHDA and CDR2 SQIVND (reference sequence). The CDR3 runs to 13 residues. CDR3 in amino acids: CASSQGGMAGYTF. In DNA, the CDR3 is TGTGCCAGTAGTCAGGGGGGAATGGCTGGCTACACCTTC. Full variable domain (missing parts from reference TRBV19 and TRBJ1-2): DGGITQSPKYLFRKEGQNVTLSCEQNLNHDAMYWYRQDPGQGLRLIYYSQIVNDFQKGDIAEGYSVSREKKESFPLTVTSAQKNPTAFYLCASSQGGMAGYTFGSGTRLTVV.

The chain joins TRBV9 to TRBJ2-3; 7 bases agree with TRBD2. The V gene end was trimmed by 4 bases and the J gene end by 2 bases; junction bases not matched to a gene: 16. CDR1 and CDR2 from the germline V gene are SGDLS and YYNGEE. The CDR3 has 18 amino acids. The CDR3 sequence: CASSTREDGGLVTDTQYF. The DNA of the CDR3 is TGTGCCAGCAGCACTCGGGAGGACGGGGGTTTGGTCACAGATACGCAGTATTTT.

The chain links TRBV10-1 to TRBJ1-6, with unresolved D. Looked up from germline, CDR1 is WNHNN and CDR2 is SYGVQD (reference sequence). The CDR3 loop spans 12 amino acids. V lost 9 bases and J 9 bases, leaving 12 bases between the germline ends. CDR3 coding DNA: TGCGCCAGTATGCGGATCTGTTCACCCCTCCACTTT. Its protein product is CASMRICSPLHF.

The chain recombines TRBV12-3 or TRBV12-4 with TRBJ1-2; 8 nucleotides line up with TRBD1. The J segment lost 4 bases and the V segment lost 4 bases, leaving 2 bases of the junction unmatched. The CDR3 contains 13 residues. DNA of the CDR3: TGTGCCAGCAGTTCTGGACAGGGCTATGGCTACACCTTC. This codes for CASSSGQGYGYTF.